This T cell receptor (beta chain) was sequenced in a study of cytomegalovirus exposure and HLA in healthy donors. Study-wide findings and caveats: The study recorded more than 150 TCR beta chains that were cytomegalovirus-associated.

The table came from immunoSEQ multiplex PCR; TCRdb's copy has only in-frame clones and leaves some out. The table lists around 130,000 clones, more than 75% of them singletons. Comments on this clone: No antigen is known for it.

Sequenced material: PBMCs. This receptor was taken from a woman aged 25 to 45 in good health and CMV-seronegative.

Here the CDR3 DNA reads TGCGCCAGCAGGGGGGGTCCCTACGAGCAGTACTTC. Translation: CASRGGPYEQYF. The chain uses TRBV5-1 and TRBJ2-7; D is possibly TRBD2 (6 bases). CDR3 size: 12 residues. The V end was cut by 5 bases, the J end by 2 bases, with 8 bases between. Germline CDR1 is SGHRS and CDR2 is YFSETQ. The variable domain in full, completed from reference TRBV5-1 and TRBJ2-7, reads KAGVTQTPRYLIKTRGQQVTLSCSPISGHRSVSWYQQTPGQGLQFLFEYFSETQRNKGNFPGRFSGRQFSNSRSEMNVSTLELGDSALYLCASRGGPYEQYFGPGTRLTVT.